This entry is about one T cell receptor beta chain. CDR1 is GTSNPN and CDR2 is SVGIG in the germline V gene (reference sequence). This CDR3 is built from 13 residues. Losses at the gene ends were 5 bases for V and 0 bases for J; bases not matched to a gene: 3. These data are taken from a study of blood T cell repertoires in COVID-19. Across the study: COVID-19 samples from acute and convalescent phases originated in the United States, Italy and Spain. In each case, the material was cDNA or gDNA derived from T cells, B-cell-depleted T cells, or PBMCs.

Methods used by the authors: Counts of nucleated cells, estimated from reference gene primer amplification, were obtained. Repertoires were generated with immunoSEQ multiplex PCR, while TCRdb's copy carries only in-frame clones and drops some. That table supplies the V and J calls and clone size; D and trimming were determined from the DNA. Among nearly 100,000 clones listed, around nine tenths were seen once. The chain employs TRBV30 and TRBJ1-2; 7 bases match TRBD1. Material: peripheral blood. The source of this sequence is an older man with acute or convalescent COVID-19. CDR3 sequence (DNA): TGTGCCTGGGGACAGGAACCTAACTATGGCTACACCTTC. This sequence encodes CAWGQEPNYGYTF. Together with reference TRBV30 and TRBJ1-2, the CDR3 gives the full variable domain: SQTIHQWPATLVQPVGSPLSLECTVEGTSNPNLYWYRQAAGRGLQLLFYSVGIGQISSEVPQNLSASRPQDRQFILSSKKLLLSDSGFYLCAWGQEPNYGYTFGSGTRLTVV.